The rows below give T cell receptor beta chains drawn from one sample of a study of T cell repertoires in cytomegalovirus infection. MiXCR, applied by TCRdb to the reads, yields one record per CDR3 protein. The sample lists around 900,000 distinct CDR3 sequences, more than 25% occurring once. Antigens of these TCRs are unknown. This sample comprised cultured CD8+ T cells from PBMCs, obtained from culture after CMV antigen stimulation. The receptors here all came from a human donor in good health (CMV status not recorded). Some clones in this sample may be carry-over from other donors' samples. The conserved cysteine and the conserved F or W are not part of the CDR3 here.

v_call	j_call	cdr3_aa
TRBV7-9	TRBJ2-1	ASSLDRVAVF
TRBV12-3/TRBV12-4	TRBJ1-1	ASMLPLLNTEAF
TRBV27	TRBJ1-6	ASGPGQTNSPLH
TRBV7-2	TRBJ1-1	ASSLYGFANTEAF
TRBV7-9	TRBJ1-6	ASSLESQWSSYNSPLH
TRBV18	TRBJ2-1	ASSPGTSYEQF
TRBV20-1	TRBJ1-1	SARTNRVLAEAF
TRBV19	TRBJ2-1	ASRKGTVLNEQF
TRBV20-1	TRBJ2-1	SAPGLAGGQSSYNEQF
TRBV6-7	TRBJ2-7	ASSYPGQMGGEQY
TRBV6-1	TRBJ2-3	ASKPRNTDTQY
TRBV12-3/TRBV12-4	TRBJ2-5	ASTVERGGLETQY
TRBV5-1	TRBJ1-1	ASSPWTGLNTEAF
TRBV7-9	TRBJ1-2	ASSLGSSGYT
TRBV6-2/TRBV6-3	TRBJ2-2	ASIDLSGELF
TRBV7-9	TRBJ1-1	ASRPPGNTEAF
TRBV6-1	TRBJ1-1	ASSEGGGNTEAF
TRBV7-8	TRBJ2-3	ASSLTSGGGGTQY
TRBV7-9	TRBJ1-6	ASSTEGLIGNSPLH
TRBV20-1	TRBJ1-6	SAPDRGASPLH
TRBV7-8	TRBJ2-1	ASKLGSGGNYNEQF
TRBV6-5	TRBJ2-1	ASGSGGYNEQF
TRBV27	TRBJ1-1	ASSLGARTIRMAF
TRBV7-2	TRBJ2-5	ASSLGPYEGETQY
TRBV7-8	TRBJ1-4	ASSAPGQGRANEKLF
TRBV20-1	TRBJ2-6	SAPGLVGPSGANVLT
TRBV7-6	TRBJ1-4	ASSVSGATNEKLF
TRBV7-6	TRBJ1-5	ASSLEGPAQH
TRBV2	TRBJ2-1	ASSGTSGNHNEQF
TRBV28	TRBJ2-1	ASSQLGEQF
TRBV6-1	TRBJ1-1	ASSPNKLTGRGLEAF
TRBV28	TRBJ1-1	ASIPRTGATEAF
TRBV10-3	TRBJ1-4	AISELQGVEKLF
TRBV12-3/TRBV12-4	TRBJ2-7	ASSFPQAYEQY
TRBV29-1	TRBJ1-1	SGSGTGGLSNTEAF
TRBV7-6	TRBJ1-2	ASSPTGGFYGYT
TRBV11-2	TRBJ2-5	ASSLAVAGETQY
TRBV4-3	TRBJ2-5	ASSQDGDAVLETQY
TRBV12-3/TRBV12-4	TRBJ1-1	ANGQGMNTEAF